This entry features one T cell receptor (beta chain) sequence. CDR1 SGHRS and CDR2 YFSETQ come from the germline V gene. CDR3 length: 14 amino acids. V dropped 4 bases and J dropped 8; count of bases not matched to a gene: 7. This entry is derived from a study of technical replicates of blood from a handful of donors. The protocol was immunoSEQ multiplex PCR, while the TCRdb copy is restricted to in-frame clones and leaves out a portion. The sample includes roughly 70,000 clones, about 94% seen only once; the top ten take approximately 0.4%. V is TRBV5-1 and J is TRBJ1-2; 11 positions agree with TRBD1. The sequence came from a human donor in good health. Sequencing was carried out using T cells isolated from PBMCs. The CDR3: CASSLGTGGRGYTF. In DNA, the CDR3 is TGCGCCAGCAGCCTAGGGACAGGGGGTCGAGGCTACACCTTC. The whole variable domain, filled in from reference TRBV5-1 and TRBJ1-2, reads KAGVTQTPRYLIKTRGQQVTLSCSPISGHRSVSWYQQTPGQGLQFLFEYFSETQRNKGNFPGRFSGRQFSNSRSEMNVSTLELGDSALYLCASSLGTGGRGYTFGSGTRLTVV.